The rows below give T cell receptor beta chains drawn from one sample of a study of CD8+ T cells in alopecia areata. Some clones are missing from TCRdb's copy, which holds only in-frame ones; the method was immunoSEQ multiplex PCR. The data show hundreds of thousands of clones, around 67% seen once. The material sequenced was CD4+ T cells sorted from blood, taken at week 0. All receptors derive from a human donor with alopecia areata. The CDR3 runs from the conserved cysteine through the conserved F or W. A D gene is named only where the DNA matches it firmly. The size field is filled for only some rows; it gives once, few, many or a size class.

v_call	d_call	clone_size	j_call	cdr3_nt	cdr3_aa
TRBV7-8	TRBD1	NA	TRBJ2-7	TGTGCCAGCAGCCCGACAGGGGTGGTGTACGAGCAGTACTTC	CASSPTGVVYEQYF
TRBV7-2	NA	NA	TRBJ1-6	TGTGCCAGCAGCTTACGAGGGTACAATTCACCCCTCCACTTT	CASSLRGYNSPLHF
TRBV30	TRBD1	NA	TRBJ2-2	TGTGCCTGGATTAACAGGGGGCGCGGGGACACCGGGGAGCTGTTTTTT	CAWINRGRGDTGELFF
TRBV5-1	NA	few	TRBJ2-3	TGCGCCAGCAGCTTGGAACCCTCGGGACTTACCACAGATACGCAGTATTTT	CASSLEPSGLTTDTQYF
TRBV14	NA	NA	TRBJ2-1	TGTGCCAGCAGCCAAGTGGTCAGATACAATGAGCAGTTCTTC	CASSQVVRYNEQFF
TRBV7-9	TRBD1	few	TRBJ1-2	TGTGCCAGCAGCTCCAACAGGGGACTACGGGCCTATGGCTACACCTTC	CASSSNRGLRAYGYTF
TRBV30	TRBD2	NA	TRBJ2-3	TGTGCCTGGTCAGCGGGGGCCGTAGATACGCAGTATTTT	CAWSAGAVDTQYF
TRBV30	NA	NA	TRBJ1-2	TGTGCCTGGAGCCAGAGCTATGGCTACACCTTC	CAWSQSYGYTF
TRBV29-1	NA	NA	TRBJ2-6	TGCAGCGTTGAGGGCTCCGGGGCTTCTGGGGCCAACGTCCTGACTTTC	CSVEGSGASGANVLTF
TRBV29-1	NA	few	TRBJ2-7	TGCAGCGTGGGAGAGGACACCTACGAGCAGTACTTC	CSVGEDTYEQYF
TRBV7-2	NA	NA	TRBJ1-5	TGTGCCAGCACCCACCCGGGTGTCCAGCCCCAGCATTTT	CASTHPGVQPQHF
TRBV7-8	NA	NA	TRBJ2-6	TGTGCCAGCAGCTTAGCCGCAGGGACCTCTGGGGCCAACGTCCTGACTTTC	CASSLAAGTSGANVLTF
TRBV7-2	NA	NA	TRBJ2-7	TGTGCCAGCAGCTCAGCCGCCCCCTACGAGCAGTACTTC	CASSSAAPYEQYF
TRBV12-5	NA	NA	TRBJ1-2	TGTGCTAGTGGTTTGCCACGCGGGGGGCCGGACTATGGCTACACCTTC	CASGLPRGGPDYGYTF
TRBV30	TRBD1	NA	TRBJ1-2	TGTGCCTGTATTACAGGGGGCGCCGGCTATGGCTACACCTTC	CACITGGAGYGYTF
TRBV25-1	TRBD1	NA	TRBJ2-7	TGTGCCAGCAGTGGGCCCCGGACAGGTGGTTCCTACGAGCAGTACTTC	CASSGPRTGGSYEQYF
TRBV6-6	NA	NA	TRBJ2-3	TGTGCCAGCAGTTACGGGGGCCTAAGCACAGATACGCAGTATTTT	CASSYGGLSTDTQYF
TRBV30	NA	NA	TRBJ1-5	TGTGCCTGGAGAAAGGGGAATCAGCCCCAGCATTTT	CAWRKGNQPQHF
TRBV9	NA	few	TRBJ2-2	TGTGCCAGCAGAAGGACAGAGTTTAACACCGGGGAGCTGTTTTTT	CASRRTEFNTGELFF
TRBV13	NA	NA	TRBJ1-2	TGTGCCAGCAGGACGGGGCAGTATGGCTACACCTTC	CASRTGQYGYTF
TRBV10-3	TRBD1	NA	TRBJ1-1	TGTGCCATCAGTGAGTCGGAGACAGGGTTGAACACTGAAGCTTTCTTT	CAISESETGLNTEAFF
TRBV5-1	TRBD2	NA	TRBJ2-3	TGCGCCAGCAGCTTGGCGGCTAGCGGGGGCCTACCGGCGGGAGATACGCAGTATTTT	CASSLAASGGLPAGDTQYF
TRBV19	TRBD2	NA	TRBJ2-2	TGTGCCAGTAGCGACCACGGACTAGCGGGGGGCCGGGGACCCGGGGAGCTGTTTTTT	CASSDHGLAGGRGPGELFF
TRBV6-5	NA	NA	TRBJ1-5	TGTGCCAGCACCCCAGGGAATGGACATCAGCCCCAGCATTTT	CASTPGNGHQPQHF
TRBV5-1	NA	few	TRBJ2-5	TGCGCCAGCAGCTTGGGACGTCAGACCCAGTACTTC	CASSLGRQTQYF
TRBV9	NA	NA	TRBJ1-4	TGTGCCAGCAGCGTAGGACACGCAACTAATGAAAAACTGTTTTTT	CASSVGHATNEKLFF
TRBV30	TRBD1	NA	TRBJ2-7	TGTGCCTGGAGGTCCCGACAGGGCTCCTACGAGCAGTACTTC	CAWRSRQGSYEQYF
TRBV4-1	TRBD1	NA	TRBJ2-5	TGCGCCAGCAGCCAAGAGTTCCCAGGGGGTAAGGAGACCCAGTACTTC	CASSQEFPGGKETQYF
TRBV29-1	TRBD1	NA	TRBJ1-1	TGCAGCTTTGAGGGCAGGGGGCAAACTGAAGCTTTCTTT	CSFEGRGQTEAFF
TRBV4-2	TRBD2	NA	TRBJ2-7	TGTGCCAGCAGCCAAGTTCTCGACGGGGGGAGGTCCTACGAGCAGTACTTC	CASSQVLDGGRSYEQYF
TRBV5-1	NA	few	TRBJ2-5	TGCGCCAGCAGCCCCGGGGACTCCCAAGAGACCCAGTACTTC	CASSPGDSQETQYF
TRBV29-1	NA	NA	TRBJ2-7	TGCAGCGTGCGCAGGGGTAGCTCCTACGAGCAGTACTTC	CSVRRGSSYEQYF
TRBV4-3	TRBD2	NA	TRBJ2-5	TGCGCCAGCAGCCGCCGACTAGCGGGGGACCAAGAGACCCAGTACTTC	CASSRRLAGDQETQYF
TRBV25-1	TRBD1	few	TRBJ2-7	TGTGCCAGCAGCCAAACTAGGGACAGCCCCGTTGTCGAGCAGTACTTC	CASSQTRDSPVVEQYF
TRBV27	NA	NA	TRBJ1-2	TGTGCCAGCAGTCACACGATTTACTATGGCTACACCTTC	CASSHTIYYGYTF
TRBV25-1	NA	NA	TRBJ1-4	TGTGCCAGCAGTGGATCCCCCCCAAGAAGGGTGTTTTTT	CASSGSPPRRVFF
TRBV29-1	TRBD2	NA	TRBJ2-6	TGCAGCGTGCGGACTAGCGGGGGGCCGAGCTCTGGGGCCAACGTCCTGACTTTC	CSVRTSGGPSSGANVLTF
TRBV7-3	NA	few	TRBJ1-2	TGTGCCAGCAGCCATGACCCGGGTTACGACTATGGCTACACCTTC	CASSHDPGYDYGYTF
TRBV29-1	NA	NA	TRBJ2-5	TGCAGCGTAGCACAGGTCACTGGGACCCAGTACTTC	CSVAQVTGTQYF
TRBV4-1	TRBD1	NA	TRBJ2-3	TGTGCCAGCAGCCACGGACAGGGGGGAGATACGCAGTATTTT	CASSHGQGGDTQYF
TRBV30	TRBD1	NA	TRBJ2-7	TGTGCCTGGGATCCGGGACAGCTCTCCGAGCAGTACTTC	CAWDPGQLSEQYF
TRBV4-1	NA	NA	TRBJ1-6	TGCGCCAGCAGCCATGGAGGAGCGTATGATCCTAATTCACCCCTCCACTTT	CASSHGGAYDPNSPLHF
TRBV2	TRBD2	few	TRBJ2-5	TGTGCCGGAAAGCCCGGGCCAGGGAGGGGAGAGACCCAGTACTTC	CAGKPGPGRGETQYF
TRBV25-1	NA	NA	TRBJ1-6	TGTGCCAGCAGGGGAACAGGGTTGCAATCACCCCTCCACTTT	CASRGTGLQSPLHF